The text below deals with one T cell receptor (beta chain). The data derive from a study of blood T cell repertoires in COVID-19. About the study: Some COVID-19 samples were acute and others convalescent; all came from the United States, Italy and Spain.

Original processing methods: How many nucleated cells were present was estimated from reference gene primer amplification. TCRdb's table, derived via immunoSEQ multiplex PCR, lists solely in-frame clones and lacks some. The V and J calls and clone size were taken over from that table, and D and trimming were inferred from the DNA. The table includes around 65,000 clones, around four fifths detected once. The clonotype was recovered from an elderly woman with active or convalescent COVID-19. The sequencing sample was made of peripheral blood.

In nucleotides, the CDR3 is TGCGCCAGCAGTCCGGGGACAGGGTTTGGAAACACCATATATTTT. Its protein product is CASSPGTGFGNTIYF. This rearrangement joins TRBV5-1 to TRBJ1-3; 9 nucleotides line up with TRBD1. The germline V gene has CDR1 SGHRS and CDR2 YFSETQ. V lost 5 bases to trimming and J lost 3 bases; unmatched junction nucleotides: 6. The CDR3 has 15 residues.